These 2 T cell receptor beta chains originate from one sample sequenced in a study of T cells and copy number aberrations in small-cell lung cancer (dated by TCRdb to the early 2020s). The library was generated by the immunoSEQ multiplex PCR assay. TCRdb re-hosts the immuneACCESS table, in-frame sequences only. Its copies lack some clones; in the studies checked, an unresolved V gene accounts for under half of them, and the cause for the rest is not known. The sample records under 7,000 clones, less than 85% of which are singletons. The ten largest clones take up around 9% of the sample. Sequencing used tumor tissue. These receptors came from a man in his fifties or sixties with small cell lung cancer.

This chain uses TRBV20-1 with TRBJ2-7, with D uncertain. This CDR3 spans 11 amino acids. Trimming took 1 base from V and 2 from J, leaving 3 bases between them. Germline V CDR1 and CDR2: DFQATT, SNEGSKA (reference sequence). The CDR3 region is CSARGPYEQYF. In DNA, the CDR3 is TGCAGTGCTAGAGGCCCCTACGAGCAGTACTTC.

The chain combines TRBV11-2 with TRBJ2-7, with 9 bases that match TRBD2. Per the germline V gene, CDR1 is SGHAT and CDR2 is FQNNGV. The CDR3 consists of 14 residues. V lost 3 bases to trimming and J lost 2 bases; unmatched junction nucleotides: 2. CDR3 amino acids: CASSLREGTYEQYF. Written as DNA, the CDR3 is TGTGCCAGCAGCTTGCGGGAGGGAACCTACGAGCAGTACTTC. Complete variable domain (other parts from reference TRBV11-2 and TRBJ2-7): EAGVAQSPRYKIIEKRQSVAFWCNPISGHATLYWYQQILGQGPKLLIQFQNNGVVDDSQLPKDRFSAERLKGVDSTLKIQPAKLEDSAVYLCASSLREGTYEQYFGPGTRLTVT.